This T cell receptor (beta chain) emerged from a study of blood T cell repertoires in COVID-19. Germline CDR1 is MNHEY and CDR2 is SMNVEV (reference sequence). Trimming cost V 3 bases and J 0 bases, with 9 bases left between them. The CDR3 consists of 16 residues. TCRdb's copy holds only in-frame clones and misses some; the assay was immunoSEQ multiplex PCR. In the table there are about 310,000 clones, about 85% of which are singletons. This clone was counted once. The clonotype was recovered from a woman aged 25 to 39 who had been exposed to COVID-19. This chain connects TRBV27 to TRBJ1-6; no clear D. The sample was PBMCs or T cells enriched from blood (not recorded which). CDR3 nucleotides: TGTGCCAGCAGTTTTGAGGGTGGCTCCTATAATTCACCCCTCCACTTT. Its translation: CASSFEGGSYNSPLHF.